This TCR beta chain was profiled in a study of shared clonotypes between healthy human individuals. In its sample, this clone was seen once. Its antigen is currently unknown. At a deep level, the assay was run. Sorted-subset replicate PCRs used approximately 180 ng of genomic DNA. This amount corresponded to tens of thousands of T cell genomes. The repertoire was sequenced with immunoSEQ multiplex PCR; TCRdb's copy has only in-frame clones and lacks some. Here the sample spans more than 400,000 clones, 90% to 97% being singletons. Germline V gives CDR1 SGHRS, CDR2 YFSETQ. The trim removed 1 base at V and 2 bases at J, leaving 9 bases unmatched. The CDR3 spans 18 residues. Study results and limitations: The authors expected sequencing depth to affect clonotype sharing among donors.

The chain carries TRBV5-1 and TRBJ2-3, with 11 positions matching TRBD2. The sequenced sample was naive CD4+ T cells sorted from blood. Subset noted: CD45RA+ positively selected. This receptor was taken from a woman in her twenties or thirties in good health. The CDR3 sequence: CASSLKGTSGSVTDTQYF. CDR3 sequence (DNA): TGCGCCAGCAGCTTGAAGGGAACTAGCGGGAGTGTCACAGATACGCAGTATTTT. The full variable domain, its missing parts supplied by reference TRBV5-1 and TRBJ2-3, is KAGVTQTPRYLIKTRGQQVTLSCSPISGHRSVSWYQQTPGQGLQFLFEYFSETQRNKGNFPGRFSGRQFSNSRSEMNVSTLELGDSALYLCASSLKGTSGSVTDTQYFGPGTRLTVL.